The T cell receptor beta chain under discussion was sequenced for a study of early T cells in non-severe SARS-CoV-2 infection. Individual cDNA molecules received unique molecular identifiers. TCRdb reprocessed the 5' RACE reads via MiXCR and lists one record per CDR3 protein. Of roughly 93,000 distinct CDR3 sequences listed, roughly 11% are singletons. This clonotype was detected a few times. Its antigen is still unknown. V lost 4 bases to trimming and J lost 3 bases, with 13 bases between them. The CDR3 extends over 15 amino acids. Germline CDR1 and CDR2: SGHRS and YFSETQ. Whole-study results and caveats: The study's VDJdb matching favored anti-spike CD8 responses and missed private and CD4 specificities.

The chain is built from TRBV5-1 and TRBJ2-2; D might be TRBD2 (6 bases). The clonotype was recovered from an adult who was a healthcare worker with PCR-confirmed SARS-CoV-2 infection or an uninfected control (not recorded which). Material for sequencing was whole blood. The CDR3 coding sequence is TGCGCCAGCAGCCTCCTCGGGGGATACACCGGGGAGCTGTTTTTT. It specifies CASSLLGGYTGELFF.